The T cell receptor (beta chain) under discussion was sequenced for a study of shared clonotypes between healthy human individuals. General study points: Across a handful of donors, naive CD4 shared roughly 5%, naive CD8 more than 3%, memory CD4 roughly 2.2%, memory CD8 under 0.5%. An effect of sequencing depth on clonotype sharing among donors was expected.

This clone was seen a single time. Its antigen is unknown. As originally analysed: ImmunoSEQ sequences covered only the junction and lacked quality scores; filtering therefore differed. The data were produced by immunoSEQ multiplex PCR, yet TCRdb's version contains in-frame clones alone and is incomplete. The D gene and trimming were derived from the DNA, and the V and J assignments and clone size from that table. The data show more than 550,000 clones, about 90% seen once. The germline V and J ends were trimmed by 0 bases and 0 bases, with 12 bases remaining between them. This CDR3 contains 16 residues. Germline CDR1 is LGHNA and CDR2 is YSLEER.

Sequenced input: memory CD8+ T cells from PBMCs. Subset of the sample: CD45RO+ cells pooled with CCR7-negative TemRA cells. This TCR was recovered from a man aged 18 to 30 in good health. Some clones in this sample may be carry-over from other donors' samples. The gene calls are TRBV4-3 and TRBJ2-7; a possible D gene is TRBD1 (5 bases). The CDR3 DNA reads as TGCGCCAGCAGCCAAGATCAGAAGGGGCACTCCTACGAGCAGTACTTC. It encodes CASSQDQKGHSYEQYF.